The clone carrying this TCR beta chain was observed a single time. The CDR3 covers 12 residues. V lost 4 bases and J lost 4, with 7 bases in between. CDR1 is SNHLY, CDR2 FYNNEI, per germline. This sample is part of a study of blood T cell repertoires in COVID-19. Background on the study: Donors in the United States, Italy and Spain gave samples during acute or convalescent COVID-19.

In the authors' methods: Estimated nucleated cell counts came from reference gene primer amplification. Only in-frame clones appear in the TCRdb table, and some are missing; sequencing was by immunoSEQ multiplex PCR. V and J calls and clone size follow that table, whereas D and trimming were derived from the DNA. The sample lists tens of thousands of clones, 75% to 95% seen once, with around 0.8% in the top ten. The V call is TRBV2, the J call TRBJ1-2; D unclear. This sequence originates from a woman older than 75 with acute or convalescent COVID-19. The sequenced material came from peripheral blood. The CDR3 loop is CASSVNSYGYTF. Written as DNA, the CDR3 is TGTGCCAGCAGTGTTAACAGCTATGGCTACACCTTC.